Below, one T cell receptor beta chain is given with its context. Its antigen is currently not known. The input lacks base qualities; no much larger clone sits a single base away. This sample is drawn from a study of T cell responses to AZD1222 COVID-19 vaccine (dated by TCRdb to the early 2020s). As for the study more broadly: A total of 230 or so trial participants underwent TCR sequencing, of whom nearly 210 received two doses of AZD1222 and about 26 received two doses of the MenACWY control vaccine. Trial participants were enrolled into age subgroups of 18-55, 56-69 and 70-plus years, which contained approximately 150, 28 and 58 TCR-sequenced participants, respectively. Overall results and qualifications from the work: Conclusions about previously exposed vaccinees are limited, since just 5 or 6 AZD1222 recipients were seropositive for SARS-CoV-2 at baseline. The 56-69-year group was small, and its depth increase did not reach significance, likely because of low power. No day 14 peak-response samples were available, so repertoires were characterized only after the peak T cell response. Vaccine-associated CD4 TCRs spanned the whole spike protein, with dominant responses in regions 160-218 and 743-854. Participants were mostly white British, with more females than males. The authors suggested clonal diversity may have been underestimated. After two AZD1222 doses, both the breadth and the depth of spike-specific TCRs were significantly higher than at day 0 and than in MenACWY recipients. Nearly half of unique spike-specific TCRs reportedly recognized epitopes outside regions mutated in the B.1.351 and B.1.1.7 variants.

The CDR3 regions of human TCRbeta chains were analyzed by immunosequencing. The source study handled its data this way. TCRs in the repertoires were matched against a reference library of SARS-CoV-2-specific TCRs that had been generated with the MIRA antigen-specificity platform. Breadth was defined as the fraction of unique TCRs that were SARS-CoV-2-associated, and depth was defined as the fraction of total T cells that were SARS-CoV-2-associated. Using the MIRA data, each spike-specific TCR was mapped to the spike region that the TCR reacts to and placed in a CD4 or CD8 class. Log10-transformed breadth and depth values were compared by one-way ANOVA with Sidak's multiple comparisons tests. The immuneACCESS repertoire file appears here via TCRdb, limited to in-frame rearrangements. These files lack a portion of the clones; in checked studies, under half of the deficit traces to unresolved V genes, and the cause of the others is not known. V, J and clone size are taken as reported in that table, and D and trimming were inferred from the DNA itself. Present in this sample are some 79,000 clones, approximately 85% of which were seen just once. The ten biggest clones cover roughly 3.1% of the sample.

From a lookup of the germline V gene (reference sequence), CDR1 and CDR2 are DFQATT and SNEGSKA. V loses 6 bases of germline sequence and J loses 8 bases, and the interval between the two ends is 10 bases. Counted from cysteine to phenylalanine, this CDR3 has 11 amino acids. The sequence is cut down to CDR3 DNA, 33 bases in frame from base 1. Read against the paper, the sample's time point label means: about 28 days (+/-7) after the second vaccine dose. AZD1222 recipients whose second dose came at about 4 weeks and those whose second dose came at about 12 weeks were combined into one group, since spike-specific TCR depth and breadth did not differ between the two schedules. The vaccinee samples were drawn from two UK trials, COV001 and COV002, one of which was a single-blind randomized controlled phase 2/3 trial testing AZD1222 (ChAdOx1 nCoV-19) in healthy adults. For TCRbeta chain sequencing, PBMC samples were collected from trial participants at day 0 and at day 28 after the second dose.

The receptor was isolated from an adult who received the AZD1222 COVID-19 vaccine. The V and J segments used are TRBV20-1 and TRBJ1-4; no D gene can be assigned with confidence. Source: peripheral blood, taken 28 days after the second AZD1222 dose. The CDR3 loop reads CSAAPGEKLFF. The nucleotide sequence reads TGCAGTGCCGCGCCGGGGGAAAAACTGTTTTTT.